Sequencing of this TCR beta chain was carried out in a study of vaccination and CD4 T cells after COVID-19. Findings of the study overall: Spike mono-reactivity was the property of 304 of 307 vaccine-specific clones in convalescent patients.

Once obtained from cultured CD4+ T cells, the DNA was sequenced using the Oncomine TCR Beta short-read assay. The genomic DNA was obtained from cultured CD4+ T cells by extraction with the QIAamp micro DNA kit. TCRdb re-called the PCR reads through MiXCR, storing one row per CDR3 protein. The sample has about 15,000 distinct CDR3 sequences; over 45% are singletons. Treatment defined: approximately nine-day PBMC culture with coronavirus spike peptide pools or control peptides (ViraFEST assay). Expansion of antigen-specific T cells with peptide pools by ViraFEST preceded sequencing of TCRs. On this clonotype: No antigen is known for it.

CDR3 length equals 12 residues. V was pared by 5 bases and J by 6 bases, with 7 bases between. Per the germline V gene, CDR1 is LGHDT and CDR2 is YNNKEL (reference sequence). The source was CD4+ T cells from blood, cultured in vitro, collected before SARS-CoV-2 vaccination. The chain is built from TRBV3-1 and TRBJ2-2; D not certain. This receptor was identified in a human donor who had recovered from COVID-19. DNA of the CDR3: TGTGCCAGCAGCTCCCATTCCGGGGAGCTGTTTTTT. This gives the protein CASSSHSGELFF.